The present TCR beta chain was sequenced within a study of identical twins. Findings and caveats of the study: Fewer insertions characterized abundant cord blood beta clonotypes, whereas memory repertoires showed none. Invariant T cells like MAIT and iNKT could partly confound the zero-insertion analyses. Among monozygotic twins, out-of-frame TCR alpha sharing exceeded what models predicted.

The germline V gene has CDR1 SGHRS and CDR2 YFSETQ. The CDR3 loop spans 14 amino acids. Trimming cost V 4 bases and J 1 base, with 11 bases left between them. TCRdb ran MiXCR on the 5' RACE reads and lists one entry per CDR3 protein. Among approximately 230,000 distinct CDR3 sequences listed, about 6.7% were seen once. This clonotype was recorded a few times. Its antigen remains unknown. These data are also associated with another study on T cells expressing NK-cell markers. From that second work: It was still unclear whether expanded NKG2C+ T cell clones were HCMV specific.

Material: CD8+ T cells sorted from blood. V is TRBV5-1 and J is TRBJ1-1; a possible D gene is TRBD1 (6 bases). The clonotype originates from a woman between 18 and 30 years old in good health. The CDR3 loop reads CASSPRTENTEAFF. DNA of the CDR3: TGCGCCAGCAGCCCCAGGACAGAGAACACTGAAGCTTTCTTT.